This TCR beta chain was observed in a study of response to subunit inactivated influenza vaccine. Study results and caveats: Few new T cells, the authors suggested, are recruited by each seasonal influenza vaccination.

CDR1 is SGHTA, CDR2 FQGNSA, per germline. This CDR3 is built from 14 residues. The trim removed 4 bases at V and 1 base at J, leaving 2 bases unmatched. TCRdb reanalysed the RT-PCR reads using MiXCR and keeps one entry per CDR3 protein. The sample lists about 310,000 distinct CDR3 sequences, about 20% occurring once. As to this clonotype: Its matching antigen is unknown.

This TCR came from a man aged 45 to 70 who received an inactivated influenza vaccine. This chain connects TRBV7-2 to TRBJ2-3, with TRBD2 matching over 7 bases. This specimen consisted of PBMCs from blood, obtained approximately 20 months after vaccination. CDR3 in DNA: TGTGCCAGCAGCTCTAGCGGACGCACAGATACGCAGTATTTT. Encoded protein: CASSSSGRTDTQYF.